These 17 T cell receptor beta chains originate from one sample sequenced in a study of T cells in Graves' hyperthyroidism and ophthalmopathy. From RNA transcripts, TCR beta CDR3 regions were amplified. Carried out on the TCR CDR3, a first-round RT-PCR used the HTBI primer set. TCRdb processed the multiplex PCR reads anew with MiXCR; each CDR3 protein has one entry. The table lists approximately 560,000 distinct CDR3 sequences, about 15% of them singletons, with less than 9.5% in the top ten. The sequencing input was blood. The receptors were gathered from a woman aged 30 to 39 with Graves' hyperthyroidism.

The CDR3 region has the DNA TGTGCCAGTAGTATAACAGCGGGAGTTGGTTCAAATGAGCAGTTCTTC. Translation: CASSITAGVGSNEQFF. V and J are TRBV19 and TRBJ2-1, with TRBD2 identical over 8 bases. The CDR3 is 16 residues long. After removal of 2 bases from V and 7 bases from J, the junction contained 10 bases not matched to a gene. Germline loops: CDR1 LNHDA, CDR2 SQIVND (reference sequence).

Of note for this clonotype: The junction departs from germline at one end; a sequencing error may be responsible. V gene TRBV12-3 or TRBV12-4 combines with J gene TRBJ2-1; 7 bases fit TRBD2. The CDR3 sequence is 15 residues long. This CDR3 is CASNLSLAEYNEQFF. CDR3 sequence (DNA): TGTGCCAGCAATTTATCTCTAGCGGAGTACAATGAGCAGTTCTTC.

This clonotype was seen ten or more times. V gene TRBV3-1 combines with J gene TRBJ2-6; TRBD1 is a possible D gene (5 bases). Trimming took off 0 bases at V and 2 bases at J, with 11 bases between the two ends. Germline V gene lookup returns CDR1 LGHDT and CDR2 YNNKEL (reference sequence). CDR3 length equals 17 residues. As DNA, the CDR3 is TGTGCCAGCAGCCAAGAAGGGGTAGGGACTGGGGCCAACGTCCTGACTTTC. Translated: CASSQEGVGTGANVLTF.

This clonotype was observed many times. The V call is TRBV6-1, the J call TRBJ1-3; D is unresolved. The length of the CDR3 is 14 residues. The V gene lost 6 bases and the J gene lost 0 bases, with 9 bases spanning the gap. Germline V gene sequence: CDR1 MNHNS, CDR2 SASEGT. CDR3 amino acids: CASRPAYSGNTIYF. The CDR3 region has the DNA TGTGCCAGCAGGCCGGCCTACTCTGGAAACACCATATATTTT.

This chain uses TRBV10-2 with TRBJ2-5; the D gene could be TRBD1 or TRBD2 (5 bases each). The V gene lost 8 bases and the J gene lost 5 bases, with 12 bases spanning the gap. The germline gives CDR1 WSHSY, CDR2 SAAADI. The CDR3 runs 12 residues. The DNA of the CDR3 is TGCGCCAGCGGGGACCTGGCGGAGACCCAGTACTTC. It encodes CASGDLAETQYF.

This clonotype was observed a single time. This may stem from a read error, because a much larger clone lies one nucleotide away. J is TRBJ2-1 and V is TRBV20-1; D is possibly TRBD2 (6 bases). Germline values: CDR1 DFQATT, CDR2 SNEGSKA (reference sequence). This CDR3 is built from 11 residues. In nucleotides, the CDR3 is TGCGGTGCTAGGGAGGAGTACGGGCAGTTCTTC. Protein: CGAREEYGQFF.

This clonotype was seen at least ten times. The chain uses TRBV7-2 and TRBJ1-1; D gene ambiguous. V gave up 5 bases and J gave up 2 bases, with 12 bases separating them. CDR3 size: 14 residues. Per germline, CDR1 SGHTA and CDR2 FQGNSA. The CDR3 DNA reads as TGTGCCAGCAGCCCGGACGGCGTAAACACTGAAGCTTTCTTT. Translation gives CASSPDGVNTEAFF. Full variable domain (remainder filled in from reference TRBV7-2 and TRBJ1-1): GAGVSQSPSNKVTEKGKDVELRCDPISGHTALYWYRQSLGQGLEFLIYFQGNSAPDKSGLPSDRFSAERTGGSVSTLTIQRTQQEDSAVYLCASSPDGVNTEAFFGQGTRLTVV.

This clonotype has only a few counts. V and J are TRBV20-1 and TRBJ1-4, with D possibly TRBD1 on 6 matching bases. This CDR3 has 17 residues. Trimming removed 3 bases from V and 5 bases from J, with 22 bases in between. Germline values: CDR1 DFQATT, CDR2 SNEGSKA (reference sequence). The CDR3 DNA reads TGCAGTGCTAGGGATTACCGGGGGGCAAGGGGAAATGAAAAACTGTTTTTT. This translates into CSARDYRGARGNEKLFF.

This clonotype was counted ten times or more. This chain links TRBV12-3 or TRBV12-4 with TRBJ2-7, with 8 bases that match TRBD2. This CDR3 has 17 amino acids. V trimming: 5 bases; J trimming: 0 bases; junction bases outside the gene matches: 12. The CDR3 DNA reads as TGTGCCAGCAGTCCTGGCGGGTTAGCGGGATCCTCCTACGAGCAGTACTTC. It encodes CASSPGGLAGSSYEQYF.

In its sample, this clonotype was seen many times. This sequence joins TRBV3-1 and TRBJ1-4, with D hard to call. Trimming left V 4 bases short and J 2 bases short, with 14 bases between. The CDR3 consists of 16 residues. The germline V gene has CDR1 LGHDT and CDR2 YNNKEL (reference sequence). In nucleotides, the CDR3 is TGTGCCAGCAGCCCGATGACGGAAGGGACTAATGAAAAACTGTTTTTT. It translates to CASSPMTEGTNEKLFF.

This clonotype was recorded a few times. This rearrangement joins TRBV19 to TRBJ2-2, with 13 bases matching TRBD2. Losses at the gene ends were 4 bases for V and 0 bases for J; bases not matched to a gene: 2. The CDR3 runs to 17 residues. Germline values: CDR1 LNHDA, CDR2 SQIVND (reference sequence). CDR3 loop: CASSKLAGGTNTGELFF. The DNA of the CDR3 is TGTGCCAGTAGTAAACTAGCGGGAGGGACGAACACCGGGGAGCTGTTTTTT. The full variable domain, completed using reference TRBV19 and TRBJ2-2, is DGGITQSPKYLFRKEGQNVTLSCEQNLNHDAMYWYRQDPGQGLRLIYYSQIVNDFQKGDIAEGYSVSREKKESFPLTVTSAQKNPTAFYLCASSKLAGGTNTGELFFGEGSRLTVL.

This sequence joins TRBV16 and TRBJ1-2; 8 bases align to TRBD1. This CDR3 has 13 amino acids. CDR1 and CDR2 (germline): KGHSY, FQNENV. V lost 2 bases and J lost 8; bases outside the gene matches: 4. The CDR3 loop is CASSQRTGYGYTF. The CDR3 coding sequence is TGTGCCAGCAGCCAAAGGACAGGGTACGGCTACACCTTC. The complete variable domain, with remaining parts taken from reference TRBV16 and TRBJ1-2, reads GEEVAQTPKHLVRGEGQKAKLYCAPIKGHSYVFWYQQVLKNEFKFLISFQNENVFDETGMPKERFSAKCLPNSPCSLEIQATKLEDSAVYFCASSQRTGYGYTFGSGTRLTVV.

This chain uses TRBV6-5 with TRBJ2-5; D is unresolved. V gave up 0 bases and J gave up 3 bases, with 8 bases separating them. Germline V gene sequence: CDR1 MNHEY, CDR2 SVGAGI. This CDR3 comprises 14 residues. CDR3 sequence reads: CASSYSSTEETQYF. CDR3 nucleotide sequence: TGTGCCAGCAGTTACTCGTCGACTGAAGAGACCCAGTACTTC.

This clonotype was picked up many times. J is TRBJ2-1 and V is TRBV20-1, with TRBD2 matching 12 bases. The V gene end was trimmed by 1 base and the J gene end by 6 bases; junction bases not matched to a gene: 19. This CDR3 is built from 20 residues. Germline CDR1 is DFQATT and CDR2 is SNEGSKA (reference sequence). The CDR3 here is CSARGLRGSSGRALINEQFF. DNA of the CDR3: TGCAGTGCTAGAGGCCTAAGGGGGTCTAGCGGGAGGGCCTTAATCAATGAGCAGTTCTTC.

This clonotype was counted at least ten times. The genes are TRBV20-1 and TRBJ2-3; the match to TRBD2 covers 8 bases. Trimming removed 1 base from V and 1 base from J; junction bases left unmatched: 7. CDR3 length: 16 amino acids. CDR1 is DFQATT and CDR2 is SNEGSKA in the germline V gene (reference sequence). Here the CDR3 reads CSARGRSGGRTDTQYF. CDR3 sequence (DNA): TGCAGTGCTAGAGGTCGCTCGGGAGGGCGCACAGATACGCAGTATTTT.

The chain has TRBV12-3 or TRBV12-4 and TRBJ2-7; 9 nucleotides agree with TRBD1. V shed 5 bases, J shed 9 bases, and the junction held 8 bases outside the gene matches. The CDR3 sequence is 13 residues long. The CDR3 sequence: CASSPRTGVAQYF. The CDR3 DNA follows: TGTGCCAGCAGTCCCCGGACAGGGGTCGCGCAGTACTTC.

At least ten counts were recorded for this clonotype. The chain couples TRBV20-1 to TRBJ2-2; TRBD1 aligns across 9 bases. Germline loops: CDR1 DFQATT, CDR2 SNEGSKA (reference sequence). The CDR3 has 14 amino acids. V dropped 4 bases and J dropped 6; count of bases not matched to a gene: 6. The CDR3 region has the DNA TGCAGTGCTATGACAGGGGGAATGGCCGGGGAGCTGTTTTTT. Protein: CSAMTGGMAGELFF.